This TCR beta chain was found in a study of metastatic and nonmetastatic thyroid tumors. Looking at the study overall: Comparative analysis of repertoires was undertaken across blood and tumor or nodule tissue obtained from malignant and benign thyroid patients. Whole-study results and caveats: Relative to benign nodules, malignant thyroid tumors were reportedly characterized by significantly elevated TCR beta diversity in blood and tumor.

Per the authors' pipeline: Differences in CDR3 between clinicopathological groups were drawn on to build a classifier intended to discriminate distant-metastatic papillary thyroid cancer patients. Through MiXCR, TCRdb re-clonotyped the PCR reads. V and J calls and clone size were set by TCRdb, not the authors. The sample comprises about 30,000 clones, around 25% of which are singletons, and over 9% rests with the top ten. Before thyroid surgery, none of the patients had received any treatment. Germline CDR1 is MRHNA and CDR2 is SNTAGT. There are 14 residues in the CDR3. Losses at the gene ends were 6 bases for V and 8 bases for J; bases not matched to a gene: 8. Ten or more counts support this clone. Antigen: not known.

The J gene is TRBJ2-1, the V gene TRBV6-4; 9 bases are shared with TRBD2. The sample consisted of blood. The source of this sequence is a female donor with papillary thyroid cancer or a benign thyroid nodule (not recorded which). Some clones in this sample may be carry-over from other donors' samples. The DNA of the CDR3 is TGTGCCAGCAGCTTGGGTAGCGGGAGTGATGAGCAGTTCTTC. This translates into CASSLGSGSDEQFF.